This T cell receptor beta chain originates from a study of cytomegalovirus exposure and HLA in healthy donors. Overall study context: The same platform as the roughly 670 first-cohort repertoires was used for the 95 to 150 validation repertoires, a later analysis reported. Study-wide findings and caveats: A list of about 180 TCR beta chains associated with cytomegalovirus was given.

For this clone: Its antigen is not known.

The table came from immunoSEQ multiplex PCR; TCRdb's copy has only in-frame clones and leaves some out. The table includes some 150,000 clones, 85% to 90% detected once. Looked up from germline, CDR1 is SGHRS and CDR2 is YFSETQ. V was pared by 4 bases and J by 2 bases, with 10 bases between. This CDR3 contains 14 residues. What was sequenced was PBMCs. The receptor comes from a woman younger than 30 in good health and CMV-seropositive. This chain connects TRBV5-1 to TRBJ2-1; perhaps TRBD2 as D (6 bases). In nucleotides, the CDR3 is TGCGCCAGCAGCCCAGGAGGGCCCTACAATGAGCAGTTCTTC. Encoded protein: CASSPGGPYNEQFF.